The next 28 T cell receptor beta chains were all read from a single sample in a study of blood T cell repertoires in COVID-19. The protocol was immunoSEQ multiplex PCR, while the TCRdb copy is restricted to in-frame clones and leaves out a portion. This sample has around 20,000 clones, with around 67% found just once. The sample consisted of peripheral blood. The receptors originated from a human donor in a cohort sampled during active or convalescent COVID-19.

In its sample, this clone was seen a few times. The rearrangement links TRBV7-6 to TRBJ2-7; 9 bases are shared with TRBD1. There are 15 residues in the CDR3. V dropped 3 bases and J dropped 5; count of bases not matched to a gene: 8. The germline V gene has CDR1 SGHVS and CDR2 FNYEAQ. The CDR3 nucleotides read TGTGCCAGCAGCTTGTTTGGGACAGGGACGAACGAGCAGTACTTC. Amino acids: CASSLFGTGTNEQYF.

This chain connects TRBV6-2 or TRBV6-3 to TRBJ2-1, with a tentative D call TRBD2 (6 bases). The CDR3 is made up of 15 amino acids. CDR1 MNHEY and CDR2 SVGEGT come from the germline V gene. V was pared by 6 bases and J by 12 bases, with 24 bases between. Written as DNA, the CDR3 is TGTGCCAGCAGCCGCGTCGGGACTCCCGCACAAGGGCAGTTCTTC. Amino acids: CASSRVGTPAQGQFF.

This clone was seen more than once but under ten times. The V call is TRBV24-1, the J call TRBJ2-3; D remains ambiguous. The CDR3 loop spans 15 amino acids. Germline-derived CDR1 and CDR2 are KGHDR and SFDVKD. Trimming removed 4 bases at V and 2 bases at J, with 12 bases between. The CDR3 DNA is TGTGCCACCAGTGACCCCGCAGATGACACAGATACGCAGTATTTT. It is translated as CATSDPADDTDTQYF.

By share, this clone counts as large. J is TRBJ1-1 and V is TRBV5-1, with D tentatively TRBD1 (6 bases). Deletions cut 5 bases from V and 1 base from J, with 15 bases between. This CDR3 comprises 15 residues. Germline CDR1 SGHRS, CDR2 YFSETQ. In DNA form, the CDR3 reads TGCGCCAGCAGGGCAGGGACATTTTCGAACACTGAAGCTTTCTTT. Its protein is CASRAGTFSNTEAFF.

The genes are TRBV19 and TRBJ1-1; possibly TRBD1 for D (6 bases). CDR1 is LNHDA and CDR2 is SQIVND in the germline V gene (reference sequence). This CDR3 is 14 amino acids long. V gave up 7 bases and J gave up 4 bases, with 16 bases separating them. CDR3 region: CASTWGGSGTEAFF. The DNA for the CDR3 is TGTGCCAGTACCTGGGGGGGCTCGGGCACTGAAGCTTTCTTT.

The sample holds one count of this clone. The chain recombines TRBV7-2 with TRBJ2-5; a possible D gene is TRBD2 (6 bases). Between the trimmed V and J ends, which lost 3 bases and 2 bases, there was a span of 10 bases. The CDR3 is 14 amino acids. Germline loops: CDR1 SGHTA, CDR2 FQGNSA. The CDR3 nucleotides are TGTGCCAGCAGCTTGGGACTTTTACAAGAGACCCAGTACTTC. Translating it yields CASSLGLLQETQYF.

This sequence joins TRBV5-1 and TRBJ1-1; D remains unclear. The germline V and J ends were trimmed by 2 bases and 0 bases, with 8 bases remaining between them. The CDR3 is 14 residues long. Germline V gene lookup returns CDR1 SGHRS and CDR2 YFSETQ. CDR3 DNA sequence: TGCGCCAGCAGCTTCCCCGGGGTGAACACTGAAGCTTTCTTT. Amino acids: CASSFPGVNTEAFF.

The chain employs TRBV10-2 and TRBJ2-7, with a weak D call TRBD2 (7 bases). Germline loops: CDR1 WSHSY, CDR2 SAAADI. V dropped 5 bases and J dropped 5 bases, with 19 bases sitting between them. CDR3 length: 15 amino acids. The CDR3 spells CASSQSGHGRNEQYF. As DNA, the CDR3 is TGCGCCAGCAGTCAATCGGGACACGGGAGGAACGAGCAGTACTTC.

As DNA, the CDR3 is TGTGCCAGCAGTACACGGGGACAGGGGTATTCACCCCTCCACTTT. Translating it yields CASSTRGQGYSPLHF. The V and J genes are TRBV2 and TRBJ1-6; 10 bases line up with TRBD1. V gave up 5 bases and J gave up 8 bases; unmatched junction bases: 6. Germline lookup yields CDR1 SNHLY and CDR2 FYNNEI. This CDR3 has 15 residues.

The rearrangement joins TRBV6-6 to TRBJ1-6, with D uncertain. The V gene's germline CDR1 is MNHNY and CDR2 SVGAGI (reference sequence). This CDR3 is built from 12 residues. Trimming removed 6 bases at V and 5 bases at J, with 5 bases between. The CDR3 DNA sequence: TGTGCCAGCAGACAGAATAATTCACCCCTCCACTTT. As protein: CASRQNNSPLHF.

The chain recombines TRBV7-2 with TRBJ2-5, with 15 bases that match TRBD2. J was trimmed by 7 bases and V by 4 bases; bases with no gene match: 16. The CDR3 runs to 19 residues. Germline V CDR1 and CDR2: SGHTA, FQGNSA. DNA of the CDR3: TGTGCCAGCAGCTCCGGACTAGCGGGAGGGCCGTACTTGGTGGGGACCCAGTACTTC. Translation: CASSSGLAGGPYLVGTQYF.

This clone came up a few times. J is TRBJ2-2 and V is TRBV27, with D possibly being TRBD1 (5 bases). The CDR3 is made up of 16 amino acids. The V end was cut by 6 bases, the J end by 0 bases, with 14 bases between. From germline, CDR1 is MNHEY and CDR2 SMNVEV (reference sequence). The CDR3 is CASSFHRTANTGELFF. The CDR3 coding sequence is TGTGCCAGCAGCTTCCACAGGACGGCGAACACCGGGGAGCTGTTTTTT.

The V call is TRBV24-1, the J call TRBJ2-3, with 13 positions matching TRBD2. The V segment lost 2 bases and the J segment 5 bases; nucleotides outside the gene matches: 6. There are 17 residues in the CDR3. The V gene's germline CDR1 is KGHDR and CDR2 SFDVKD. DNA for the CDR3: TGTGCCACCAGTGATTACGGACTAGCGGGAGACGGAGATACGCAGTATTTT. Translating gives CATSDYGLAGDGDTQYF.

The genes are TRBV5-5 and TRBJ2-1; the match to TRBD2 covers 15 bases. The CDR3 spans 19 residues. Losses at the gene ends were 4 bases for V and 3 bases for J; bases not matched to a gene: 11. Germline CDR1 is SGHKS and CDR2 is YYEKEE (reference sequence). CDR3 in DNA: TGTGCCAGCAGCCCCCGGACTAGCGGGGGGGCCATTGTCTACAATGAGCAGTTCTTC. This gives the protein CASSPRTSGGAIVYNEQFF.

The chain uses TRBV28 and TRBJ2-1; D perhaps matches TRBD2 (5 bases). The V and J ends lost 0 bases and 2 bases respectively, with 5 bases between them. The CDR3 is 14 amino acids. The germline gives CDR1 MDHEN, CDR2 SYDVKM. As DNA, the CDR3 is TGTGCCAGCAGTTTATGGAGGGCCTACAATGAGCAGTTCTTC. This gives the protein CASSLWRAYNEQFF.

This chain uses TRBV5-1 with TRBJ2-2, with D maybe TRBD1 (6 bases). CDR3 length equals 14 residues. The V gene lost 7 bases and the J gene lost 7 bases, with 17 bases spanning the gap. Germline V gene data show CDR1 as SGHRS and CDR2 as YFSETQ. The CDR3 nucleotides are TGCGCCAGCTCCAGGACAGTTGAAAACGGGGAGCTGTTTTTT. It codes for CASSRTVENGELFF.

This clone is categorized as medium-sized (0.01 to 0.1%). This chain uses TRBV6-6 with TRBJ1-1, with D perhaps matching TRBD1 (5 bases). The germline V gene encodes CDR1 MNHNY and CDR2 SVGAGI (reference sequence). V shed 7 bases and J shed 8 bases, with 11 bases lying between them. The CDR3 is 11 amino acids. This CDR3 reads CASNRDSEAFF. In DNA form, the CDR3 reads TGTGCCAGCAATAGGGACTCGGAAGCTTTCTTT.

The genes are TRBV27 and TRBJ2-2; D may be TRBD1 (6 bases). The CDR3 loop spans 17 amino acids. Germline V gene lookup returns CDR1 MNHEY and CDR2 SMNVEV (reference sequence). Trimming left V 0 bases short and J 2 bases short, with 13 bases between. DNA of the CDR3: TGTGCCAGCAGTTTATCCTGGGGACAATTCAACACCGGGGAGCTGTTTTTT. Residues: CASSLSWGQFNTGELFF.

CDR3 residues: CASSQGSRTEAFF. For the CDR3, the DNA is TGTGCCAGCAGCCAAGGGAGTCGGACTGAAGCTTTCTTT. The V and J genes are TRBV3-1 (or the pseudogene TRBV3-2) and TRBJ1-1; no reliable D call. The germline V and J ends were trimmed by 1 base and 5 bases, with 8 bases remaining between them. Per the germline V gene, CDR1 is LGHDT and CDR2 is YNNKEL (reference sequence). The CDR3 is made up of 13 amino acids.

The chain has TRBV9 and TRBJ2-7; 12 nucleotides agree with TRBD1. The trim removed 3 bases at V and 7 bases at J, leaving 5 bases unmatched. This CDR3 is built from 14 residues. Germline V gives CDR1 SGDLS, CDR2 YYNGEE. The CDR3 DNA is TGTGCCAGCAGCGAGGGGGACAGGGGGCATGAGCAGTACTTC. Translated: CASSEGDRGHEQYF.

This chain connects TRBV3-1 (or the pseudogene TRBV3-2) to TRBJ2-2; D is undetermined. The CDR3 is 15 residues long. Germline V gives CDR1 LGHDT, CDR2 YNNKEL (reference sequence). V gave up 1 base and J gave up 1 base, with 7 bases separating them. The CDR3 nucleotides read TGTGCCAGCAGCCAAGGGTACAAGAACACCGGGGAGCTGTTTTTT. This gives the protein CASSQGYKNTGELFF.

There are a few counts of this clone. The V call is TRBV30, the J call TRBJ2-3; D is perhaps TRBD1 (6 bases). The CDR3 has 11 amino acids. CDR1 is GTSNPN and CDR2 is SVGIG in the germline V gene (reference sequence). The CDR3 coding sequence is TGTGCGGTGCTGGGGGCCTATACGCAGTATTTT. As protein: CAVLGAYTQYF. The entire variable domain, with the rest obtained from reference TRBV30 and TRBJ2-3, is as follows: SQTIHQWPATLVQPVGSPLSLECTVEGTSNPNLYWYRQAAGRGLQLLFYSVGIGQISSEVPQNLSASRPQDRQFILSSKKLLLSDSGFYLCAVLGAYTQYFGPGTRLTVL.

The table lists this clone with a few counts. The gene calls are TRBV6-5 and TRBJ1-1; TRBD1 matches 7 bases. The CDR3 extends over 14 amino acids. The ends lost 0 bases at V and 4 bases at J; junction bases unmatched: 2. Germline lookup yields CDR1 MNHEY and CDR2 SVGAGI. CDR3 protein: CASSYSNRGTEAFF. Here the CDR3 DNA reads TGTGCCAGCAGTTACTCCAACAGGGGCACTGAAGCTTTCTTT.

The V call is TRBV19, the J call TRBJ1-6, with 8 bases aligning to TRBD1. Trimming removed 5 bases from V and 6 bases from J; junction bases left unmatched: 6. The germline gives CDR1 LNHDA, CDR2 SQIVND (reference sequence). The CDR3 is 15 amino acids. Here the CDR3 reads CASSLGQGFNSPLHF. The CDR3 coding sequence is TGTGCCAGTAGTCTCGGACAGGGTTTTAATTCACCCCTCCACTTT.

This rearrangement joins TRBV15 to TRBJ1-5; D gene ambiguous. Germline lookup yields CDR1 LNHNV and CDR2 YYDKDF (reference sequence). The CDR3 spans 16 residues. V lost 0 bases to trimming and J lost 6 bases, with 15 bases between them. CDR3 bases: TGTGCCACCAGCAGAGATGGGAGAGGGTCGGGTCAGCCCCAGCATTTT. It encodes CATSRDGRGSGQPQHF.

The chain carries TRBV4-1 and TRBJ2-1, with 8 bases identical to TRBD1. The length of the CDR3 is 16 residues. Germline V CDR1 and CDR2: MGHRA, YSYEKL. V shed 2 bases, J shed 2 bases, and the junction held 5 bases outside the gene matches. DNA of the CDR3: TGCGCCAGCAGCCAACAGGACAGGGCTCCCTACAATGAGCAGTTCTTC. This codes for CASSQQDRAPYNEQFF.

This sequence joins TRBV27 and TRBJ1-2, with TRBD1 identical over 7 bases. CDR3 length: 15 residues. V gave up 4 bases and J gave up 4 bases; unmatched junction bases: 9. Germline CDR1 reads MNHEY; CDR2 reads SMNVEV (reference sequence). The CDR3 DNA reads as TGTGCCAGCAGTTCCTTCAAGGGGACAGCCTATGGCTACACCTTC. This codes for CASSSFKGTAYGYTF.

The chain combines TRBV7-2 with TRBJ2-7; D is unclear. This CDR3 is built from 15 residues. Trimming left V 1 base short and J 6 bases short, with 16 bases between. Germline V CDR1 and CDR2: SGHTA, FQGNSA. The DNA for the CDR3 is TGTGCCAGCAGCTTAGAGTTTGGCCCGTTCTCCGAGCAGTACTTC. Translation: CASSLEFGPFSEQYF. Drawing the rest from reference TRBV7-2 and TRBJ2-7, the complete variable domain is GAGVSQSPSNKVTEKGKDVELRCDPISGHTALYWYRQSLGQGLEFLIYFQGNSAPDKSGLPSDRFSAERTGGSVSTLTIQRTQQEDSAVYLCASSLEFGPFSEQYFGPGTRLTVT.